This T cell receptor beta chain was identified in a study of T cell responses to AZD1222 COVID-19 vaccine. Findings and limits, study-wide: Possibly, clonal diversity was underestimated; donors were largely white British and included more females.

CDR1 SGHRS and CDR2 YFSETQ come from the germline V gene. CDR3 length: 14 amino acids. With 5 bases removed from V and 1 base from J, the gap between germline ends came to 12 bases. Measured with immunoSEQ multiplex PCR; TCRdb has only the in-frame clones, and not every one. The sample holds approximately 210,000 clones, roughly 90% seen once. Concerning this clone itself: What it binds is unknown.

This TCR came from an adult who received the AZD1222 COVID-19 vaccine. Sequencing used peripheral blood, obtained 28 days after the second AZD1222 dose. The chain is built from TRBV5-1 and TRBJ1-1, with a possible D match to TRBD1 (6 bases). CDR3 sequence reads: CASSFGGGNTEAFF. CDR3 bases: TGCGCCAGCAGTTTTGGAGGGGGGAACACTGAAGCTTTCTTT. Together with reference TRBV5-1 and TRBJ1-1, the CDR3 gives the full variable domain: KAGVTQTPRYLIKTRGQQVTLSCSPISGHRSVSWYQQTPGQGLQFLFEYFSETQRNKGNFPGRFSGRQFSNSRSEMNVSTLELGDSALYLCASSFGGGNTEAFFGQGTRLTVV.